This T cell receptor beta chain appears in the sequencing data of a study of blood T cell repertoires in COVID-19. Across the study: Samples representing acute and convalescent COVID-19 were sourced from the United States, Italy and Spain. T cells, B-cell-depleted T cells, or PBMCs supplied cDNA or gDNA.

CDR3 length: 16 amino acids. CDR1 is LGHNA and CDR2 is YNFKEQ in the germline V gene. After removal of 0 bases from V and 2 bases from J, the junction contained 4 bases not matched to a gene. Per the study methods: Estimated nucleated cell counts came from reference gene primer amplification. Here immunoSEQ multiplex PCR was the method, and the copy in TCRdb shows in-frame clones only, minus some. That table supplies the V and J calls and clone size; D and trimming were determined from the DNA. The sample carries 85,000 to 90,000 clones, around 80% recorded once. V is TRBV4-2 and J is TRBJ2-3; TRBD1 aligns across 8 bases. This TCR derives from a woman older than 75 with acute or convalescent COVID-19. Specimen: peripheral blood. Here the CDR3 reads CASSQDGQGATDTQYF. In DNA, the CDR3 is TGTGCCAGCAGCCAAGATGGACAGGGCGCCACAGATACGCAGTATTTT.